These T cell receptor beta chains were read from a single sample in a study of blood T cell repertoires in COVID-19. Method: immunoSEQ multiplex PCR; TCRdb's copy keeps in-frame clones and lacks some. The sample has roughly 250,000 clones, more than 65% seen once. The source material was peripheral blood. The receptors derive from a man aged 45-65 years with active or convalescent COVID-19. CDR3s include the opening cysteine and the closing phenylalanine or tryptophan. The D gene is left open where the match is weak. The size of a clone is reported for some rows only, either as once, few or many, or as a class for expanded clones.

abundance | j_gene | v_gene | d_gene | CDR3aa | CDR3nt
- | TRBJ2-7 | TRBV11-2 | - | CASSPAVFEQYF | TGTGCCAGCAGCCCCGCGGTTTTCGAGCAGTACTTC
- | TRBJ2-3 | TRBV2 | TRBD2 | CASREADTQYF | TGTGCCAGCCGGGAGGCAGATACGCAGTATTTT
- | TRBJ1-6 | TRBV5-4 | - | CASSLAGTPNSPLHF | TGTGCCAGCAGCTTGGCCGGGACTCCTAATTCACCCCTCCACTTT
- | TRBJ1-2 | TRBV27 | TRBD1 | CASSLLGQGSYGYTF | TGTGCCAGCAGTTTATTAGGACAGGGGTCCTATGGCTACACCTTC
- | TRBJ1-2 | TRBV20-1 | TRBD1 | CSASTGQGARGYTF | TGCAGTGCTAGTACGGGACAGGGGGCCAGGGGCTACACCTTC
- | TRBJ2-7 | TRBV5-4 | TRBD1 | CASSPRTGGSYEQYF | TGTGCCAGCAGCCCAAGGACAGGGGGCTCCTACGAGCAGTACTTC
- | TRBJ2-7 | TRBV30 | TRBD1 | CAWSGTGTGAYEQYF | TGTGCCTGGAGTGGAACCGGGACAGGGGCCTACGAGCAGTACTTC
- | TRBJ2-7 | TRBV5-4 | - | CASSLGGQGAMGEQYF | TGTGCCAGCAGCTTGGGTGGTCAGGGTGCGATGGGGGAGCAGTACTTC
few | TRBJ1-5 | TRBV5-6 | TRBD1 | CASSSLGQASNQPQHF | TGTGCCAGCAGCTCTTTGGGACAGGCGAGCAATCAGCCCCAGCATTTT
- | TRBJ1-4 | TRBV6-1 | - | CASSDRASWGLFF | TGTGCCAGCAGTGACAGGGCATCCTGGGGACTGTTTTTT
- | TRBJ1-1 | TRBV30 | - | CAWRVPDRLNTEAFF | TGTGCCTGGAGGGTTCCAGACAGGCTGAACACTGAAGCTTTCTTT
- | TRBJ1-3 | TRBV30 | - | CAWSPVRVSSGNTIYF | TGTGCCTGGAGCCCCGTGAGGGTTAGCTCTGGAAACACCATATATTTT
- | TRBJ2-3 | TRBV19 | - | CASSMSGTDTQYF | TGTGCCAGTAGTATGTCCGGCACAGATACGCAGTATTTT
- | TRBJ1-1 | TRBV12-3/TRBV12-4 | - | CASSTRTRAEAFF | TGTGCCAGCAGTACAAGAACGCGGGCTGAAGCTTTCTTT
- | TRBJ1-6 | TRBV19 | TRBD1 | CASSDRDRGSPLHF | TGTGCCAGTAGTGACCGGGACAGGGGTTCACCCCTCCACTTT
- | TRBJ2-2 | TRBV6-5 | - | CASSYTEGSGELFF | TGTGCCAGCAGTTACACAGAGGGCTCCGGGGAGCTGTTTTTT
once | TRBJ2-1 | TRBV2 | - | CASIGENLPLQFF | TGTGCCAGCATCGGAGAAAACCTACCTCTGCAGTTCTTC
- | TRBJ2-5 | TRBV19 | TRBD2 | CASSVLAGGFQETQYF | TGTGCCAGTAGTGTGCTTGCGGGGGGCTTCCAAGAGACCCAGTACTTC
- | TRBJ1-6 | TRBV15 | TRBD1 | CATSPGGGNSPLHF | TGTGCCACCAGCCCAGGGGGAGGTAATTCACCCCTCCACTTT
- | TRBJ1-5 | TRBV2 | - | CASSPGGSNQPQHF | TGTGCCAGTAGTCCGGGAGGCTCCAATCAGCCCCAGCATTTT
- | TRBJ1-1 | TRBV9 | TRBD1 | CASSPRQGGITEAFF | TGTGCCAGCAGCCCCCGACAGGGAGGTATCACTGAAGCTTTCTTT
- | TRBJ2-2 | TRBV25-1 | TRBD1 | CASSELRTGGEGELFF | TGTGCCAGCAGTGAATTACGGACAGGGGGTGAGGGGGAGCTGTTTTTT
- | TRBJ2-5 | TRBV7-7 | TRBD1 | CASSISPGQGETQYF | TGTGCCAGCAGCATCTCGCCGGGACAGGGAGAGACCCAGTACTTC
- | TRBJ1-2 | TRBV6-5 | TRBD1 | CASSFTGGSGYTF | TGTGCCAGCAGTTTTACAGGGGGCTCTGGCTACACCTTC
- | TRBJ2-7 | TRBV30 | - | CAHRSSGSYEQYF | TGTGCCCATCGGAGTAGCGGCTCCTACGAGCAGTACTTC
- | TRBJ2-6 | TRBV28 | TRBD1 | CASSLGVQGALGANVLTF | TGTGCCAGCAGTTTGGGGGTTCAGGGGGCGTTGGGGGCCAACGTCCTGACTTTC
- | TRBJ2-5 | TRBV27 | TRBD1 | CASSLPGQGRETQYF | TGTGCCAGCAGTTTACCGGGACAGGGGAGGGAGACCCAGTACTTC
once | TRBJ1-4 | TRBV5-1 | TRBD1 | CASSLGRTGRFDNEKLFF | TGCGCCAGCAGCTTGGGTCGGACAGGGCGTTTCGATAATGAAAAACTGTTTTTT
- | TRBJ1-1 | TRBV30 | TRBD1 | CAWSRYTGVPEAFF | TGTGCCTGGAGTCGGTATACAGGGGTCCCTGAAGCTTTCTTT
- | TRBJ2-3 | TRBV5-1 | - | CASSVGLLGKGTDTQYF | TGCGCCAGCAGCGTCGGCTTACTAGGCAAGGGCACAGATACGCAGTATTTT
once | TRBJ2-7 | TRBV2 | - | CASSEGRTYYEQYF | TGTGCCAGCAGTGAAGGTAGGACATACTACGAGCAGTACTTC